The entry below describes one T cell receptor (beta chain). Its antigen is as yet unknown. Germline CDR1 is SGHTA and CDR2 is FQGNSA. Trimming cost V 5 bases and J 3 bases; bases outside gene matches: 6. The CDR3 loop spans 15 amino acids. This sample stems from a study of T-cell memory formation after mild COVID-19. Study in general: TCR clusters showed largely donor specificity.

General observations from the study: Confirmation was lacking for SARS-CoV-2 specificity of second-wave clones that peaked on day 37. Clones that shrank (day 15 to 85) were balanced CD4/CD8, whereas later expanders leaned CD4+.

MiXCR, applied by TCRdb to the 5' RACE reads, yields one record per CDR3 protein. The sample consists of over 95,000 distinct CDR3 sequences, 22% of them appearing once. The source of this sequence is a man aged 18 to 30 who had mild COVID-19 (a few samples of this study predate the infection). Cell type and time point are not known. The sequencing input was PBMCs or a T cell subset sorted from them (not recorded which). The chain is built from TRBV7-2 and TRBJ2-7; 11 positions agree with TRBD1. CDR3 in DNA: TGTGCCAGCAGCCCGACCGGGACAGGGGGCTACGAGCAGTACTTC. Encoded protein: CASSPTGTGGYEQYF.